Sequencing of this T cell receptor beta chain was carried out in a study of blood T cells in healthy people across ages. General study points: Diversity of TCR beta correlated strongly with naive T cell percentage. Conclusively comparing naive with antigen-experienced cells was impossible with unsorted PBMCs.

This clonotype has just a few counts. Its antigen remains unknown. Together with a sample-barcoded 5' primer, a J-beta primer mix was included in a second PCR lasting roughly 6 to 12 cycles. Each TCR beta cDNA got a 12-nucleotide random molecular identifier. TCRdb reanalysed the 5' RACE reads using MiXCR and keeps one entry per CDR3 protein. This sample has over 1,200,000 distinct CDR3 sequences; 45% to 70% occur once, and the top ten carry 6.5% to 8.5%. The V gene lost 4 bases and the J gene lost 7 bases, with 20 bases spanning the gap. Looked up from germline, CDR1 is MGHDK and CDR2 is SYGVNS. The CDR3 is 17 residues long.

Sequencing input: blood. The chain has TRBV25-1 and TRBJ1-6; no clear D gene. This TCR was sampled from a young man in good health. CDR3 residues: CASSVDDTQIGNSPLHF. In DNA form, the CDR3 reads TGTGCCAGCAGTGTCGATGATACTCAGATTGGGAATTCACCCCTCCACTTT.